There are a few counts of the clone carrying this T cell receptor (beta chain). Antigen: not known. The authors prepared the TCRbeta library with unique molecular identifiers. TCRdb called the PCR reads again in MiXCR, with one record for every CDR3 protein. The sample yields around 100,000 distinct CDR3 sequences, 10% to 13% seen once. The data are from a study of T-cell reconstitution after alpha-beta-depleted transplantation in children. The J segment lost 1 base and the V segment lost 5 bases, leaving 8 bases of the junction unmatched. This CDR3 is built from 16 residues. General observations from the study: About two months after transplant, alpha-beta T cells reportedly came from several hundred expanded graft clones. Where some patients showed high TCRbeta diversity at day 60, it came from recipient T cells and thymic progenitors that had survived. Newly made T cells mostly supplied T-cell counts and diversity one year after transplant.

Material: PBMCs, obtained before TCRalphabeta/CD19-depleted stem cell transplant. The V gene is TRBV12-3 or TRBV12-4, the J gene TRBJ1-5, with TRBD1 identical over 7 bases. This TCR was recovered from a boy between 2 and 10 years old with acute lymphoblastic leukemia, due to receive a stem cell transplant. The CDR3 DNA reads TGTGCCAGCAGTCCAACCTCAGGGGGGAGCAATCAGCCCCAGCATTTT. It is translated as CASSPTSGGSNQPQHF.